The 29 T cell receptor beta chains reported below all come from one sample, sequenced in a study of radiotherapy plus CTLA-4 blockade in lung cancer. Assay: immunoSEQ multiplex PCR; the TCRdb copy retains only in-frame clones and omits some. The table shows around 110,000 clones, with 81% occurring only once. The specimen comprised peripheral blood, sampled from a patient treated with radiotherapy plus ipilimumab. All receptors derive from a human donor with non-small cell lung cancer that progressed on radiotherapy plus ipilimumab. Some clones in this sample may be carry-over from other donors' samples.

This sequence joins TRBV9 and TRBJ2-7, with 10 positions matching TRBD1. CDR3 size: 15 residues. Per the germline V gene, CDR1 is SGDLS and CDR2 is YYNGEE. Germline trimming cut 3 bases from V and 5 bases from J; bases unmatched to any gene: 8. The CDR3, as DNA: TGTGCCAGCAGCGAGATGGGACAGGGGTTCGACGAGCAGTACTTC. This sequence encodes CASSEMGQGFDEQYF.

The chain couples TRBV6-5 to TRBJ1-2; maybe TRBD1 (6 bases). V lost 5 bases and J lost 4, with 14 bases in between. Germline CDR1 MNHEY, CDR2 SVGAGI. There are 14 residues in the CDR3. The CDR3 loop reads CASSERGLSYGYTF. Here the CDR3 DNA reads TGTGCCAGCAGTGAACGGGGGCTCAGCTATGGCTACACCTTC.

J is TRBJ2-7 and V is TRBV5-6; TRBD2 is a possible D gene (5 bases). Trimming cost V 0 bases and J 7 bases, with 14 bases left between them. This CDR3 spans 14 amino acids. Germline lookup yields CDR1 SGHDT and CDR2 YYEEEE. This chain's CDR3 is CASSLGFEGREQYF. The CDR3 DNA follows: TGTGCCAGCAGCTTGGGGTTTGAGGGCCGGGAGCAGTACTTC. Full variable domain (outside the CDR3, taken from reference TRBV5-6 and TRBJ2-7): DAGVTQSPTHLIKTRGQQVTLRCSPKSGHDTVSWYQQALGQGPQFIFQYYEEEERQRGNFPDRFSGHQFPNYSSELNVNALLLGDSALYLCASSLGFEGREQYFGPGTRLTVT.

V usage is TRBV7-2 and J usage is TRBJ2-5; 8 positions match TRBD1. The CDR3 runs to 15 residues. The V gene end was trimmed by 5 bases and the J gene end by 4 bases; junction bases not matched to a gene: 9. The germline V gene encodes CDR1 SGHTA and CDR2 FQGNSA. The CDR3 sequence is CASSTITGGRETQYF. The CDR3 DNA follows: TGTGCCAGCAGCACCATCACAGGGGGGCGAGAGACCCAGTACTTC. The full variable domain, rest sourced from reference TRBV7-2 and TRBJ2-5, is GAGVSQSPSNKVTEKGKDVELRCDPISGHTALYWYRQSLGQGLEFLIYFQGNSAPDKSGLPSDRFSAERTGGSVSTLTIQRTQQEDSAVYLCASSTITGGRETQYFGPGTRLLVL.

This clone was seen just once. The chain uses TRBV11-2 and TRBJ2-3; the match to TRBD1 covers 8 bases. V gave up 5 bases and J gave up 5 bases; unmatched junction bases: 9. There are 15 residues in the CDR3. The V gene's germline CDR1 is SGHAT and CDR2 FQNNGV. The CDR3 sequence: CASSQQDREQDTQYF. The CDR3 bases are TGTGCCAGCAGCCAACAGGACAGGGAACAAGATACGCAGTATTTT.

The chain combines TRBV11-2 with TRBJ2-3, with TRBD1 matching over 10 bases. In germline, CDR1 is SGHAT, CDR2 FQNNGV. Trimming took 5 bases from V and 5 from J; bases not matched to a gene: 7. CDR3 length: 15 residues. The DNA of the CDR3 is TGTGCCAGCAGCCGGAGACAGGGGGCACAAGATACGCAGTATTTT. This translates into CASSRRQGAQDTQYF.

The chain uses TRBV6-6 and TRBJ2-7, with D possibly being TRBD2 (7 bases). Germline V gene sequence: CDR1 MNHNY, CDR2 SVGAGI (reference sequence). CDR3 length: 15 residues. Between the trimmed V and J ends, which lost 0 bases and 4 bases, there was a span of 13 bases. CDR3 DNA: TGTGCCAGCAGTTACTCGAACGGGGGGCCTTACGAGCAGTACTTC. This sequence encodes CASSYSNGGPYEQYF.

The chain uses TRBV6-5 and TRBJ1-1; 7 positions match TRBD1. CDR3 length: 14 amino acids. Trimming removed 4 bases from V and 5 bases from J; junction bases left unmatched: 7. Germline CDR1 reads MNHEY; CDR2 reads SVGAGI. The CDR3 DNA reads TGTGCCAGCAGTTCCAACAGGGGTTGGACTGAAGCTTTCTTT. Translation: CASSSNRGWTEAFF.

The chain joins TRBV11-2 to TRBJ2-3; D ambiguous. V was shortened by 5 bases and J by 3 bases, with 12 bases between the two germline ends. Germline V CDR1 and CDR2: SGHAT, FQNNGV. The CDR3 covers 14 residues. The CDR3 here is CASSPQLGTDTQYF. The CDR3 nucleotides read TGTGCCAGCAGCCCACAGCTGGGTACAGATACGCAGTATTTT.

The chain employs TRBV5-1 and TRBJ2-3; 12 nucleotides agree with TRBD2. Germline V gene lookup returns CDR1 SGHRS and CDR2 YFSETQ. The CDR3 loop spans 18 amino acids. The V and J ends lost 0 bases and 0 bases, in that order; junction bases with no gene match: 5. The CDR3 region is CASSLATSGGRSTDTQYF. In DNA form, the CDR3 reads TGCGCCAGCAGCTTGGCGACTAGCGGGGGCCGAAGCACAGATACGCAGTATTTT.

The chain is built from TRBV6-1 and TRBJ1-1; weak D call: TRBD1 (6 bases). Germline V gives CDR1 MNHNS, CDR2 SASEGT. The CDR3 has 16 amino acids. Between the trimmed V and J ends, which lost 3 bases and 1 base, there was a span of 15 bases. This chain's CDR3 is CASSDRLQGRNTEAFF. The CDR3 nucleotides are TGTGCCAGCAGTGATAGACTACAGGGACGGAACACTGAAGCTTTCTTT.

This clone was recorded a few times. CDR3 residues: CASSQDWAREQFF. CDR3 bases: TGCGCCAGCAGCCAAGATTGGGCGAGGGAGCAGTTCTTC. The chain has TRBV4-3 and TRBJ2-1, with unresolved D. The CDR3 has 13 amino acids. Trimming left V 0 bases short and J 10 bases short, with 10 bases between. Germline lookup yields CDR1 LGHNA and CDR2 YSLEER.

The V call is TRBV5-1, the J call TRBJ1-3; 8 bases line up with TRBD1. CDR1 SGHRS and CDR2 YFSETQ come from the germline V gene. This CDR3 comprises 16 residues. J gave up 3 bases and V 0 bases, and 5 bases lay outside the gene matches. CDR3 amino acids: CASSLDQGAGGNTIYF. The CDR3 nucleotides read TGCGCCAGCAGCTTGGACCAGGGGGCGGGTGGAAACACCATATATTTT.

CDR3 nucleotides: TGTGCCAGCAGTTTAGACCTGACACGACGTGAGCAGTTCTTC. It codes for CASSLDLTRREQFF. The chain is built from TRBV28 and TRBJ2-1; D gene unclear. This CDR3 has 14 amino acids. Germline assignment: CDR1 MDHEN and CDR2 SYDVKM. V shed 2 bases and J shed 9 bases, with 14 bases lying between them.

The chain uses TRBV4-3 and TRBJ1-1, with D unresolved. The CDR3 loop spans 15 amino acids. The germline V and J ends were trimmed by 0 bases and 8 bases, with 16 bases remaining between them. CDR1 is LGHNA and CDR2 is YSLEER in the germline V gene. This chain's CDR3 is CASSQEIGTVFEAFF. CDR3 nucleotide sequence: TGCGCCAGCAGCCAAGAAATTGGTACAGTTTTCGAAGCTTTCTTT.

The V call is TRBV30, the J call TRBJ1-6, with 7 bases identical to TRBD1. Germline-derived CDR1 and CDR2 are GTSNPN and SVGIG (reference sequence). This CDR3 contains 14 residues. The trim removed 4 bases at V and 6 bases at J, leaving 6 bases unmatched. CDR3 coding DNA: TGTGCCTGGATCAGAGGGACAGCTAATTCACCCCTCCACTTT. It translates to CAWIRGTANSPLHF. The full variable domain, completed using reference TRBV30 and TRBJ1-6, is SQTIHQWPATLVQPVGSPLSLECTVEGTSNPNLYWYRQAAGRGLQLLFYSVGIGQISSEVPQNLSASRPQDRQFILSSKKLLLSDSGFYLCAWIRGTANSPLHFGNGTRLTVT.

This chain uses TRBV7-2 with TRBJ2-1; D unresolved. The V end lost 6 bases, the J end lost 2 bases, and 14 bases lay between the germline ends. Germline CDR1 and CDR2: SGHTA and FQGNSA. CDR3 length: 15 amino acids. CDR3 in amino acids: CASSKELSPYNEQFF. The DNA of the CDR3 is TGTGCCAGCAGTAAGGAGTTGTCCCCCTACAATGAGCAGTTCTTC.

This chain uses TRBV5-1 with TRBJ2-1; D gene ambiguous. The V gene's germline CDR1 is SGHRS and CDR2 YFSETQ. V lost 0 bases and J lost 0, with 10 bases in between. The CDR3 runs to 16 residues. CDR3 sequence: CASSLVPPSSYNEQFF. The CDR3 coding sequence is TGCGCCAGCAGCTTGGTTCCTCCGAGCTCCTACAATGAGCAGTTCTTC.

The chain links TRBV7-6 to TRBJ2-3; 13 bases are shared with TRBD2. Germline CDR1 and CDR2: SGHVS and FNYEAQ. Unmatched junction bases numbered 7, after V lost 5 bases and J lost 8 bases. The CDR3 loop spans 15 amino acids. As DNA, the CDR3 is TGTGCCAGCAGCCGGACTAGCGGGGGTCCAGTTACGCAGTATTTT. Translation gives CASSRTSGGPVTQYF.

V is TRBV5-4 and J is TRBJ2-5, with D tentatively TRBD1 or TRBD2 (5 bases each). Per the germline V gene, CDR1 is SGHNT and CDR2 is YYREEE (reference sequence). V lost 4 bases and J lost 4, with 11 bases in between. The CDR3 length is 13 residues. In DNA, the CDR3 is TGTGCCAGCAGCGTGGCAGGGAGAGAGACCCAGTACTTC. Amino acid sequence: CASSVAGRETQYF.

The chain links TRBV7-9 to TRBJ2-5; 8 bases are a match to TRBD2. Germline V lookup: CDR1 SEHNR, CDR2 FQNEAQ (reference sequence). This CDR3 region has 15 residues. The V gene end was trimmed by 1 base and the J gene end by 5 bases; junction bases not matched to a gene: 6. The CDR3 sequence: CASSLVGGGRETQYF. The CDR3 nucleotides are TGTGCCAGCAGCTTAGTTGGCGGGGGGAGGGAGACCCAGTACTTC. Filled out from reference TRBV7-9 and TRBJ2-5, the complete variable domain reads DTGVSQNPRHKITKRGQNVTFRCDPISEHNRLYWYRQTLGQGPEFLTYFQNEAQLEKSRLLSDRFSAERPKGSFSTLEIQRTEQGDSAMYLCASSLVGGGRETQYFGPGTRLLVL.

The chain employs TRBV12-5 and TRBJ1-5; D remains unclear. The germline CDR1 and CDR2 sequences are LGHNT and FRNRAP. The CDR3 runs to 19 residues. Trimming cost V 0 bases and J 0 bases, with 18 bases left between them. CDR3 DNA: TGTGCTAGTGGTTTGGTACGGATACCTGACGCCGATAGCAATCAGCCCCAGCATTTT. It encodes CASGLVRIPDADSNQPQHF.

The chain links TRBV19 to TRBJ1-1; maybe TRBD1 (5 bases). The CDR3 spans 12 residues. Germline lookup yields CDR1 LNHDA and CDR2 SQIVND (reference sequence). V dropped 0 bases and J dropped 11 bases, with 10 bases sitting between them. The CDR3 region has the DNA TGTGCCAGTAGTATAGACGGGGGGATCGCTTTCTTT. It is translated as CASSIDGGIAFF.

The genes are TRBV5-1 and TRBJ2-7; D might be TRBD2 (5 bases). From germline, CDR1 is SGHRS and CDR2 YFSETQ. The CDR3 has 13 amino acids. Trimming removed 0 bases from V and 6 bases from J, with 10 bases in between. CDR3 sequence: CASSLDGEGEQYF. In nucleotides, the CDR3 is TGCGCCAGCAGCTTGGACGGAGAGGGCGAGCAGTACTTC.

This chain links TRBV2 with TRBJ1-1; TRBD1 matches 7 bases. Germline trimming cut 2 bases from V and 5 bases from J; bases unmatched to any gene: 5. Germline assignment: CDR1 SNHLY and CDR2 FYNNEI. This CDR3 is 14 amino acids long. CDR3 sequence (DNA): TGTGCCAGCAGTGAAATGAGACAGGGTACTGAAGCTTTCTTT. Translating it yields CASSEMRQGTEAFF.

The V gene is TRBV19, the J gene TRBJ2-7; D is perhaps TRBD2 (6 bases). The germline gives CDR1 LNHDA, CDR2 SQIVND (reference sequence). The CDR3 is 15 residues long. V lost 5 bases and J lost 1, with 15 bases in between. The CDR3 reads CASSPRRDFSYEQYF. The CDR3 region has the DNA TGTGCCAGTAGTCCTAGAAGGGACTTTTCCTACGAGCAGTACTTC.

This chain uses TRBV5-1 with TRBJ2-1, with D possibly being TRBD2 (6 bases). There are 16 residues in the CDR3. Germline CDR1 and CDR2: SGHRS and YFSETQ. The germline V and J ends were trimmed by 4 bases and 2 bases, with 16 bases remaining between them. The CDR3 DNA sequence: TGCGCCAGCAGCCCCTCCGGGACTCTTGCCTACAATGAGCAGTTCTTC. This sequence encodes CASSPSGTLAYNEQFF.

In this sample, this clone turned up a few times. The chain couples TRBV6-6 to TRBJ1-4; D perhaps matches TRBD1 (5 bases). The CDR3 has 11 residues. CDR1 is MNHNY and CDR2 is SVGAGI in the germline V gene (reference sequence). V gave up 2 bases and J gave up 10 bases, with 5 bases separating them. The chain's CDR3 is CASSYGGKLFF. The CDR3 DNA reads TGTGCCAGCAGTTACGGGGGAAAACTGTTTTTT.

The genes are TRBV15 and TRBJ1-6, with a weak D call TRBD1 (6 bases). This CDR3 contains 15 residues. Germline V lookup: CDR1 LNHNV, CDR2 YYDKDF (reference sequence). V was clipped by 1 base and J by 2 bases, with 6 bases between them. DNA for the CDR3: TGTGCCACCAGCAGAGGGACAGCCTATAATTCACCCCTCCACTTT. This codes for CATSRGTAYNSPLHF. Full variable domain (outside the CDR3, taken from reference TRBV15 and TRBJ1-6): DAMVIQNPRYQVTQFGKPVTLSCSQTLNHNVMYWYQQKSSQAPKLLFHYYDKDFNNEADTPDNFQSRRPNTSFCFLDIRSPGLGDTAMYLCATSRGTAYNSPLHFGNGTRLTVT.